The rows below give T cell receptor beta chains drawn from one sample of a study of siplizumab effects on memory and regulatory T cells. TCRdb's table, derived via immunoSEQ multiplex PCR, lists solely in-frame clones and lacks some. The data show approximately 94,000 clones, roughly 96% seen once. Sample: naive CD4+ T cells sorted from blood. The receptor set was obtained from a human donor in good health. CDR3s include the opening cysteine and the closing phenylalanine or tryptophan. Not every row has a clone size; where given, it reads once, few, many or a size class.

cdr3_aa j_call v_call clone_size
CASSYGTGTSTEAFF TRBJ1-1 TRBV5-6 -
CASGLRGNTEAFF TRBJ1-1 TRBV12-5 -
CASSQDSYSGNTIYF TRBJ1-3 TRBV5-1 -
CASSPTVHSNQPQHF TRBJ1-5 TRBV6-5 -
CASIARIFSGANVLTF TRBJ2-6 TRBV2 -
CASSSLGTGLSNQPQHF TRBJ1-5 TRBV5-6 -
CASSQVGLATDTQYF TRBJ2-3 TRBV4-1 -
CASRGQSLGQPQHF TRBJ1-5 TRBV19 once
CASSVARSDEQYF TRBJ2-7 TRBV9 once
CASSKGQGAPDNEQFF TRBJ2-1 TRBV21-1 -
CASSPWQQGGAEAFF TRBJ1-1 TRBV19 few
CASRDIPFYNEQFF TRBJ2-1 TRBV6-1 -
CASSYQGNEKLFF TRBJ1-4 TRBV6-5 few
CASSYGQAEGGYTF TRBJ1-2 TRBV6-5 -
CASSTGDRDSEKLFF TRBJ1-4 TRBV19 -
CASSPSSVRRTGDYEQYF TRBJ2-7 TRBV4-1 -
CASSVDTGGREYF TRBJ2-3 TRBV9 -
CASSGSSDNEQFF TRBJ2-1 TRBV6-1 -
CASSLGAVGTQYF TRBJ2-3 TRBV11-2 -
CASSLGVSNSPLHF TRBJ1-6 TRBV7-3 -
CASRTWTPETQYF TRBJ2-5 TRBV2 -
CASSLVTEGNTIYF TRBJ1-3 TRBV5-8 -
CASSQYRRRGGMNTEAFF TRBJ1-1 TRBV4-1 -
CASSLGLGNNQPQHF TRBJ1-5 TRBV7-2 -
CAWRVNQETQYF TRBJ2-5 TRBV30 -
CASSLRPQGLLNSNQPQHF TRBJ1-5 TRBV19 -
CASSPGAGVFSGANVLTF TRBJ2-6 TRBV7-2 -
CASRGLAETDTQYF TRBJ2-3 TRBV2 -
CASSLGISDTQYF TRBJ2-3 TRBV7-9 -
CSAGLGETQYF TRBJ2-5 TRBV20-1 -
CASSLGAGGTDTQYF TRBJ2-3 TRBV5-6 -
CASSLPAGGPTDTQYF TRBJ2-3 TRBV7-3 -
CAWTLYPLFYKPGQPQETQYF TRBJ2-5 TRBV30 -
CASSLERGGRTDTQYF TRBJ2-3 TRBV5-4 -
CASSPLRLGTGDQGMGYTF TRBJ1-2 TRBV5-4 -
CASSLTGTSSYNEQFF TRBJ2-1 TRBV7-3 -
CAWSMKTGVTEAFF TRBJ1-1 TRBV30 -
CASSAYNEQFF TRBJ2-1 TRBV28 -
CASSVGGITGELFF TRBJ2-2 TRBV10-1 -
CASGQPQHF TRBJ1-5 TRBV19 -
CASSLEGGNYGYTF TRBJ1-2 TRBV5-4 -
CASGTFDEQFF TRBJ2-1 TRBV10-3 -
CASSLALRQGARFSGNTIYF TRBJ1-3 TRBV7-2 -
CAIRPGTSGYEQYF TRBJ2-7 TRBV10-3 -
CASSQFSGGRYNEQFF TRBJ2-1 TRBV23-1 once
CASSPVPNTGELFF TRBJ2-2 TRBV19 once
CASSLPGTSAKNIQYF TRBJ2-4 TRBV5-1 -
CASSVDGGTTEQYF TRBJ2-7 TRBV9 -
CASSLGPSNTGELFF TRBJ2-2 TRBV5-4 -
CASCGQATDTQYF TRBJ2-3 TRBV14 -
CASSLADNTEAFF TRBJ1-1 TRBV11-2 once
CASSYSTGGPPEQYF TRBJ2-7 TRBV6-6 -
CASSRAGNYGYTF TRBJ1-2 TRBV6-1 -
CASSHSDATNEKLFF TRBJ1-4 TRBV7-7 -